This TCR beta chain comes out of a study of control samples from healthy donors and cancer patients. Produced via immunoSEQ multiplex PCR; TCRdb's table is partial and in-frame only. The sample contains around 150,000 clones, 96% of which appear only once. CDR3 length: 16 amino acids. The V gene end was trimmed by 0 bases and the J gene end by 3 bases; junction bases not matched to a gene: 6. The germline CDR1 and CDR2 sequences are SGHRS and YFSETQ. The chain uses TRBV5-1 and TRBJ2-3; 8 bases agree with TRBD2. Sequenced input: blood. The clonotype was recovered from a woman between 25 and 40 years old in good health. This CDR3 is CASSLVGSGKTDTQYF. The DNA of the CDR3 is TGCGCCAGCAGCTTGGTTGGTAGCGGGAAGACAGATACGCAGTATTTT.